This T cell receptor beta chain was obtained from a study of blood T cell repertoires in COVID-19. Study in general: PBMCs, B-cell-depleted T cells, or T cells were the source of the cDNA or gDNA that made up the material.

V lost 8 bases to trimming and J lost 5 bases, with 18 bases between them. Germline V gene data show CDR1 as MNHEY and CDR2 as SVGAGI. The CDR3 length is 14 residues. In the authors' workflow: From reference gene primer amplification, estimates of nucleated cell counts were derived. TCRdb's table, derived via immunoSEQ multiplex PCR, lists solely in-frame clones and lacks some. V and J calls and clone size are as listed in that table; D and trimming were resolved from the DNA. Of about 34,000 clones in the sample, around 85% are singletons; the top ten hold more than 12%. V usage is TRBV6-5 and J usage is TRBJ1-2, with a possible D match to TRBD1 (6 bases). Input material: peripheral blood. The sequence was collected from a human donor with acute or convalescent COVID-19. The donor label of this sample is uncertain. The CDR3 loop reads CASYGQLVSYGYTF. CDR3 DNA: TGTGCCAGCTATGGACAGCTCGTATCTTATGGCTACACCTTC.